Shown below are 3 T cell receptor beta chains from a single sample sequenced in a study of blood T cell repertoires in COVID-19. Assay: immunoSEQ multiplex PCR; the TCRdb copy retains only in-frame clones and omits some. The sample includes fewer than 250,000 clones, roughly 80% of them seen just once. Sequenced material: peripheral blood. These receptors were obtained from a man aged 55 to 70 with COVID-19, enrolled during active disease.

The CDR3 DNA follows: TGTGCCAGCAGTCCAGGGGACGATAATTCACCCCTCCACTTT. Protein: CASSPGDDNSPLHF. The chain recombines TRBV28 with TRBJ1-6, with a tentative D call TRBD1 (6 bases). Germline V gives CDR1 MDHEN, CDR2 SYDVKM. The CDR3 runs to 14 residues. Trimming took 5 bases from V and 5 from J, leaving 10 bases between them.

This rearrangement joins TRBV28 to TRBJ1-1; 8 bases map to TRBD1. V lost 5 bases, J lost 3 bases, and 5 bases stayed unmatched. The CDR3 extends over 14 amino acids. CDR1 MDHEN and CDR2 SYDVKM come from the germline V gene. The CDR3: CASSQGAGYTEAFF. In nucleotides, the CDR3 is TGTGCCAGCAGTCAGGGGGCCGGTTACACTGAAGCTTTCTTT.

The chain joins TRBV7-2 to TRBJ1-3; unclear D gene. With 5 bases removed from V and 0 bases from J, the gap between germline ends came to 14 bases. Germline loops: CDR1 SGHTA, CDR2 FQGNSA. There are 16 residues in the CDR3. CDR3 residues: CASSVVVDSSGNTIYF. The CDR3 DNA is TGTGCCAGCAGCGTTGTCGTTGACTCCTCTGGAAACACCATATATTTT.